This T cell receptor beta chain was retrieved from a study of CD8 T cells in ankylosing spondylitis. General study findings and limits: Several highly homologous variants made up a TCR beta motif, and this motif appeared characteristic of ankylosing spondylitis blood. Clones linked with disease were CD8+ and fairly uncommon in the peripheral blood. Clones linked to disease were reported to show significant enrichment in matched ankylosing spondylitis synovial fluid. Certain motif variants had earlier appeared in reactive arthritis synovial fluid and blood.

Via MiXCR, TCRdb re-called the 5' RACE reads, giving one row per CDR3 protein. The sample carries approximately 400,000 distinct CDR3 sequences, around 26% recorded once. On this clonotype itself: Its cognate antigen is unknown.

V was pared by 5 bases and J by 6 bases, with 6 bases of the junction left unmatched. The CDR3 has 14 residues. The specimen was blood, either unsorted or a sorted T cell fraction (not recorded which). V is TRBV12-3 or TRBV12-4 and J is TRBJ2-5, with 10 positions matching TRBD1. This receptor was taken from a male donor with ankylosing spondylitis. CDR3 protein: CASSLWTGGKTQYF. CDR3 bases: TGTGCCAGCAGTCTATGGACAGGGGGGAAGACCCAGTACTTC.